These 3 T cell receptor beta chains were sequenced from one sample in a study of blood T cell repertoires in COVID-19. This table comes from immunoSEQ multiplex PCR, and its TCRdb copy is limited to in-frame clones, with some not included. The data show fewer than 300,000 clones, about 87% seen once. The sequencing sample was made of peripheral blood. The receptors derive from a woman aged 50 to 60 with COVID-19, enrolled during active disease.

CDR3 sequence (DNA): TGCAGCGTCGAGGACAGGGAGGACTCCTACGAGCAGTACTTC. Its translation: CSVEDREDSYEQYF. The V and J genes are TRBV29-1 and TRBJ2-7, with 8 bases that match TRBD1. The CDR3 is made up of 14 amino acids. Germline CDR1 is SQVTM and CDR2 is ANQGSEA. The trim removed 6 bases at V and 0 bases at J, leaving 7 bases unmatched.

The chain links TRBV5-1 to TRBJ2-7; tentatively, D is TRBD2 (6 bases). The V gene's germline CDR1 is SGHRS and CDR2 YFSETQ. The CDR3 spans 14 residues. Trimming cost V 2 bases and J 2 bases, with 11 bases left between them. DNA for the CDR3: TGCGCCAGCAGCTTAAACGGGGGAACCTACGAGCAGTACTTC. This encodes CASSLNGGTYEQYF.

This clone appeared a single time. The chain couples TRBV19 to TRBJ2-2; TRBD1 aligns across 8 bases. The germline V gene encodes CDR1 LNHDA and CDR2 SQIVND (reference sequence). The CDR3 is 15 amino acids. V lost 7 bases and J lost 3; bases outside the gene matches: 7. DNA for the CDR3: TGTGCCAGTATTGGGAGGACAGGGCACACCGGGGAGCTGTTTTTT. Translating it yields CASIGRTGHTGELFF. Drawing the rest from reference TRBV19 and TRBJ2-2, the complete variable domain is DGGITQSPKYLFRKEGQNVTLSCEQNLNHDAMYWYRQDPGQGLRLIYYSQIVNDFQKGDIAEGYSVSREKKESFPLTVTSAQKNPTAFYLCASIGRTGHTGELFFGEGSRLTVL.